These 29 T cell receptor beta chains originate from one sample sequenced in a study of tumor-infiltrating lymphocytes in primary liver carcinoma. Investigators took RNA and DNA out together from roughly 18-30 mg of unsorted bulk tissue. Total RNA (approximately 0.5 ug) served as template for TCR beta cDNA synthesis primed by a constant-region primer. Modified slightly, ARM-PCR produced TCR beta libraries over three nested multiplex PCR rounds. It was with TRBV1-TRBV30 forward primers and a C-beta reverse primer that the first two PCR rounds were run, at about 9 cycles each. Via MiXCR, TCRdb re-called the multiplex PCR reads, giving one row per CDR3 protein. Of under 85,000 distinct CDR3 sequences listed, 55% to 85% are singletons. The sequenced sample was liver tumor tissue from sampling region 1. Subset denoted: tumor region T1, superior pole. These receptor sequences come from a man aged 35 to 55 with primary liver carcinoma and hepatitis B virus infection.

For this clonotype: This may be a read error: a much more frequent sequence differs by one nucleotide. The V gene is TRBV14, the J gene TRBJ1-6, with unresolved D. CDR3 length equals 14 residues. The germline V and J ends were trimmed by 3 bases and 13 bases, with 16 bases remaining between them. CDR1 and CDR2 (germline): SGHDN, FVKESK. The CDR3 loop reads CASSHTLIGAPLHF. CDR3 nucleotide sequence: TGTGCCAGCAGCCACACCCTTATTGGTGCGCCCCTCCACTTT.

Concerning this clonotype: A much larger clone differs from this one at a single base, so this may be a read error. The rearrangement links TRBV5-1 to TRBJ1-4; 9 bases map to TRBD1. Germline CDR1 is SGHRS and CDR2 is YFSETQ. V dropped 4 bases and J dropped 8; count of bases not matched to a gene: 9. This CDR3 has 15 amino acids. The CDR3 reads CASSTGTGMEEKLFF. DNA of the CDR3: TGCGCCAGCAGCACCGGGACAGGGATGGAGGAAAAACTGTTTTTT.

The chain links TRBV6-6 to TRBJ1-5; D perhaps matches TRBD1 (5 bases). The length of the CDR3 is 15 residues. Germline CDR1 MNHNY, CDR2 SVGAGI (reference sequence). V was pared by 10 bases and J by 0 bases, with 16 bases between. CDR3 DNA sequence: TGTGCCACCCGGTCCGGGACCGATAGCAATCAGCCCCAGCATTTT. Amino acids: CATRSGTDSNQPQHF.

This clonotype was observed once. Germline and junction disagree at one end, which may indicate a read error. The chain is built from TRBV10-3 and TRBJ1-1; weak D call: TRBD1 (5 bases). This CDR3 is 14 amino acids long. Germline V CDR1 and CDR2: ENHRY, SYGVKD. CDR3 amino acids: CAVSESWGGTEGFF. In DNA form, the CDR3 reads TGTGCCGTCAGTGAGTCGTGGGGGGGGACTGAAGGTTTCTTT.

The chain uses TRBV6-5 and TRBJ2-7; D gene unclear. The CDR3 has 13 amino acids. Germline V lookup: CDR1 MNHEY, CDR2 SVGAGI. V shed 1 base and J shed 1 base, with 5 bases lying between them. DNA of the CDR3: TGTGCCAGCAGTTACTACAGTTCCTACGAGCAGTACTTC. It is translated as CASSYYSSYEQYF.

The chain is built from TRBV24-1 and TRBJ2-3; D unclear. The CDR3 length is 12 residues. Trimming cost V 4 bases and J 3 bases, with 4 bases left between them. Germline CDR1 KGHDR, CDR2 SFDVKD. The CDR3 here is CATSEGTDTQYF. The CDR3, as DNA: TGTGCCACCAGTGAGGGGACAGATACGCAGTATTTT.

Points on this clonotype: At one of its ends the junction is not consistent with the germline gene, which may arise from a read error. The chain employs TRBV4-2 and TRBJ2-5; D unresolved. Germline V gene data show CDR1 as LGHNA and CDR2 as YNFKEQ. The CDR3 contains 15 residues. CDR3 sequence reads: CASSQGTDLRETRYF. The CDR3 DNA reads as TGTGCCAGCAGCCAAGGGACCGACCTTCGAGAGACCCGGTACTTC.

This chain links TRBV5-5 with TRBJ2-1; 12 nucleotides align to TRBD2. This CDR3 is built from 16 residues. Germline CDR1 SGHKS, CDR2 YYEKEE (reference sequence). CDR3 sequence reads: CTNSLGLAGTYNEQFF. Here the CDR3 DNA reads TGTACCAACAGCTTAGGACTAGCGGGAACCTACAATGAGCAGTTCTTC. Full variable domain (rest looked up from reference TRBV5-5 and TRBJ2-1): DAGVTQSPTHLIKTRGQQVTLRCSPISGHKSVSWYQQVLGQGPQFIFQYYEKEERGRGNFPDRFSARQFPNYSSELNVNALLLGDSALYLCTNSLGLAGTYNEQFFGPGTRLTVL.

Worth noting for this clonotype: Germline is not matched at one junction end, which may reflect a read error. The rearrangement uses TRBV4-2 and TRBJ2-5, with 7 positions matching TRBD2. CDR3 length: 16 residues. Germline CDR1 and CDR2: LGHNA and YNFKEQ. CDR3 nucleotide sequence: TGCGCCAGCAGCCAAGTAACTAGCGAGAGTAGAGAGACCCAGTACTTC. It yields the protein CASSQVTSESRETQYF.

With regard to this clonotype: Given a much more abundant clone one base away, this may be a read error. The V gene is TRBV5-1, the J gene TRBJ2-1; 12 bases map to TRBD2. Trimming removed 4 bases from V and 8 bases from J; junction bases left unmatched: 7. CDR3 length: 15 amino acids. Germline CDR1 SGHRS, CDR2 YFSETQ. CDR3 protein: CASSRTSGTFDEQFF. The CDR3 DNA follows: TGCGCCAGCAGCAGGACTAGCGGGACATTCGATGAGCAGTTCTTC.

Notes on this clonotype: The conserved phenylalanine or tryptophan is not found at the CDR3 terminus, so this likely reflects a read error. V usage is TRBV4-2 and J usage is TRBJ2-5, with TRBD2 matching 11 bases. The germline gives CDR1 LGHNA, CDR2 YNFKEQ. CDR3 length: 16 amino acids. The CDR3 sequence: CASCQVTSGSRETQYC. CDR3 coding DNA: TGTGCCAGCTGCCAAGTAACTAGCGGGAGTAGAGAGACCCAGTACTGC.

This clonotype was seen many times. This chain joins TRBV6-6 and TRBJ2-3; D is unclear. This CDR3 region has 15 residues. The V gene's germline CDR1 is MNHNY and CDR2 SVGAGI (reference sequence). V was trimmed by 6 bases and J by 1 base, leaving 14 bases between them. CDR3 nucleotide sequence: TGTGCCAGCAGCCCCGGGCATTCGGGCACAGATACGCAGTATTTT. Its translation: CASSPGHSGTDTQYF.

The CDR3 loop is CASSQDQGFTEKLFF. In DNA, the CDR3 is TGTGCCAGCAGCCAAGACCAGGGGTTCACTGAAAAACTGTTTTTT. This rearrangement joins TRBV4-2 to TRBJ1-4; TRBD1 is a possible D gene (6 bases). V shed 0 bases and J shed 7 bases, with 12 bases lying between them. Germline V gene sequence: CDR1 LGHNA, CDR2 YNFKEQ. This CDR3 is 15 amino acids long.

Notes on this clonotype: One base away lies a much larger clone, so this may be a sequencing read error. The chain has TRBV4-2 and TRBJ1-1; 7 bases fit TRBD1. Germline V gene lookup returns CDR1 LGHNA and CDR2 YNFKEQ. CDR3 length: 15 residues. The CDR3 loop is CASNQAKTGLTEAFF. The CDR3, as DNA: TGTGCCAGCAACCAAGCCAAGACAGGGCTCACTGAAGCTTTCTTT.

Worth noting for this clonotype: A read error may produce the germline difference seen at one junction end. V is TRBV7-8 and J is TRBJ2-5; perhaps TRBD2 as D (6 bases). This CDR3 has 14 amino acids. The germline gives CDR1 SGHVS, CDR2 FQNEAQ. The CDR3 is CASSPRRERETPYF. CDR3 nucleotide sequence: TGTGCCAGCAGCCCCCGGAGGGAGCGAGAGACCCCGTACTTC.

As regards this clonotype: At one end, the junction sequence differs from germline, possibly due to a read error. This chain uses TRBV11-2 with TRBJ1-6; D is possibly TRBD1 (5 bases). Germline V gene data show CDR1 as SGHAT and CDR2 as FQNNGV. The CDR3 loop spans 16 amino acids. CDR3: CASCLGVSVEGSRLHF. CDR3 nucleotides: TGTGCCAGCTGCTTAGGGGTCTCTGTAGAAGGTTCACGCCTCCACTTT.

About this clonotype: This may stem from a read error, because a much larger clone lies one nucleotide away. This CDR3 fails to terminate in the conserved phenylalanine or tryptophan, so it likely reflects a read error. The J gene is TRBJ1-1, the V gene TRBV5-1, with D perhaps matching TRBD1 (6 bases). The V gene's germline CDR1 is SGHRS and CDR2 YFSETQ. The CDR3 runs to 15 residues. V shed 0 bases and J shed 4 bases, with 13 bases lying between them. Written as DNA, the CDR3 is TGCGCCAGCAGCTTGGAGGGGGAGAAGGGCACTGAAGCTTTCTCT. It encodes CASSLEGEKGTEAFS.

Regarding this clonotype: At one of its ends the junction is not consistent with the germline gene, which may arise from a read error. This rearrangement joins TRBV6-5 to TRBJ2-1, with a tentative D call TRBD1 (6 bases). The CDR3 is made up of 15 amino acids. Germline values: CDR1 MNHEY, CDR2 SVGAGI. DNA of the CDR3: TGTGTCAGCAGTTATCCCACATCGACAGGCCACGAGCAGTTCTTC. Encoded protein: CVSSYPTSTGHEQFF.

For this clonotype: No conserved phenylalanine or tryptophan is present at the end of the CDR3, so a read error is the likely explanation. The rearrangement links TRBV30 to TRBJ2-6; D call uncertain. Germline CDR1 and CDR2: GTSNPN and SVGIG (reference sequence). The CDR3 runs to 16 residues. The CDR3 nucleotides read TGTGCCCGGAGTAACAGTGGGCTCTCTGGGGCCAACGTCCTGACTCTC. Its protein is CARSNSGLSGANVLTL.

This clonotype was seen ten or more times. The chain links TRBV4-1 to TRBJ2-7, with a possible D match to TRBD2 (6 bases). Germline V gene data show CDR1 as MGHRA and CDR2 as YSYEKL. The CDR3 totals 16 residues. V lost 0 bases and J 3 bases, leaving 15 bases between the germline ends. In nucleotides, the CDR3 is TGCGCCAGCAGCCAAGAGAGGGCGGGAAGTGGCTACGAGCAGTACTTC. Translating it yields CASSQERAGSGYEQYF.

With regard to this clonotype: In this CDR3 the conserved last residue, phenylalanine or tryptophan, is missing, so a read error is likely. This sequence joins TRBV11-2 and TRBJ2-7; D is possibly TRBD2 (5 bases). V was shortened by 4 bases and J by 4 bases, with 17 bases between the two germline ends. Germline V gene sequence: CDR1 SGHAT, CDR2 FQNNGV. The CDR3 has 15 amino acids. The CDR3 nucleotides are TGTGCCAGCAGCTCTATAGTGGGCCGGAGGTACGAGCAGTACTTG. This gives the protein CASSSIVGRRYEQYL.

This clonotype is a singleton in its sample. V is TRBV12-3 or TRBV12-4 and J is TRBJ2-3; the D is unclear. The V gene lost 9 bases and the J gene lost 3 bases, with 13 bases spanning the gap. The length of the CDR3 is 13 residues. CDR3 loop: CASSLQVTDTQYF. CDR3 coding DNA: TGTGCCAGTAGCCTTCAGGTGACAGATACGCAGTATTTT.

With respect to this clonotype: The germline gene is not matched at one end of the junction; a read error may be the cause. The chain is built from TRBV11-2 and TRBJ2-7, with TRBD1 matching over 7 bases. This CDR3 spans 13 amino acids. Per the germline V gene, CDR1 is SGHAT and CDR2 is FQNNGV. This CDR3 is CASSSAQGDEQHF. The CDR3 nucleotides read TGTGCCAGCAGCTCTGCCCAGGGGGACGAACAGCACTTC.

Comment on this clonotype: One junction end does not reproduce the germline sequence, and a read error may be involved. This chain links TRBV30 with TRBJ1-5, with D possibly TRBD1 on 6 matching bases. Germline values: CDR1 GTSNPN, CDR2 SVGIG (reference sequence). This CDR3 has 12 residues. CDR3 bases: TGTGCCTGGAAGGACAGCAATCAGCCCCAACTTTTT. It codes for CAWKDSNQPQLF.

Note on this clonotype: At one boundary the junction diverges from the germline segment, which might be a read error. The rearrangement uses TRBV4-1 and TRBJ2-6; D not resolved. Per germline, CDR1 MGHRA and CDR2 YSYEKL. The CDR3 runs 16 residues. The CDR3 protein is CASSQVSGAGTNVLTF. Here the CDR3 DNA reads TGCGCCAGCAGCCAGGTATCGGGTGCTGGGACCAACGTCCTGACTTTC.

V usage is TRBV11-2 and J usage is TRBJ2-7; 8 nucleotides line up with TRBD2. The length of the CDR3 is 18 residues. V gave up 2 bases and J gave up 4 bases; unmatched junction bases: 16. Looked up from germline, CDR1 is SGHAT and CDR2 is FQNNGV. The CDR3 region has the DNA TGTGCCAGCAGCTTATCAGTTGGAGTAGCGGGATGGGGGTACGAGCAGTACTTC. It yields the protein CASSLSVGVAGWGYEQYF.

Points on this clonotype: This sequence may be a read error, since a much larger clone differs from it by one base. The rearrangement links TRBV30 to TRBJ1-1; 7 bases agree with TRBD1. The CDR3 spans 16 residues. Germline lookup yields CDR1 GTSNPN and CDR2 SVGIG (reference sequence). The ends lost 4 bases at V and 5 bases at J; junction bases unmatched: 16. The CDR3 DNA is TGTGCCTGGAAAGGGAAGTCGACGCAGGGGGGAACTGAAGCTTTCTTT. Its protein is CAWKGKSTQGGTEAFF.

About this clonotype itself: One end of the junction fails to match germline, which may point to a read error. The gene calls are TRBV6-6 and TRBJ2-3; 7 bases map to TRBD1. CDR1 and CDR2 from the germline V gene are MNHNY and SVGAGI (reference sequence). The CDR3 loop spans 15 amino acids. The CDR3 DNA reads TGTGCCAGCAGTTTCATGGGGACAGTCACGGATCCGCAGTGTTTT. Amino acids: CASSFMGTVTDPQCF.

The V gene is TRBV11-2, the J gene TRBJ1-3; TRBD1 is a possible D gene (6 bases). V was trimmed by 4 bases and J by 2 bases, leaving 27 bases between them. Germline-derived CDR1 and CDR2 are SGHAT and FQNNGV. This CDR3 has 20 residues. This chain's CDR3 is CASSSSLRRQVVGTGNTIYF. In DNA form, the CDR3 reads TGTGCCAGCAGCTCCTCCCTCCGGAGACAGGTTGTCGGCACTGGAAACACCATATATTTT. Variable domain in full (rest from reference TRBV11-2 and TRBJ1-3): EAGVAQSPRYKIIEKRQSVAFWCNPISGHATLYWYQQILGQGPKLLIQFQNNGVVDDSQLPKDRFSAERLKGVDSTLKIQPAKLEDSAVYLCASSSSLRRQVVGTGNTIYFGEGSWLTVV.